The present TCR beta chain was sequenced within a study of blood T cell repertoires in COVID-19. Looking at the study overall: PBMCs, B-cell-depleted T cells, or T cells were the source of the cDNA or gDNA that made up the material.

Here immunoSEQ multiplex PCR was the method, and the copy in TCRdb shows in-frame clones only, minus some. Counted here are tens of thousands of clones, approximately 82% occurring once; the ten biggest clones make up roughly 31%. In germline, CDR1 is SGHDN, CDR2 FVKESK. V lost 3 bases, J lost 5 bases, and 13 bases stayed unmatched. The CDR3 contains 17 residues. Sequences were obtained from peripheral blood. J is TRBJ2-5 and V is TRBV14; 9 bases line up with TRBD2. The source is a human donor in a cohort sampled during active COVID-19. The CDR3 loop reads CASSHRRFGGGGETQYF. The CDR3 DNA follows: TGTGCCAGCAGCCATCGGCGGTTCGGCGGGGGGGGTGAGACCCAGTACTTC.